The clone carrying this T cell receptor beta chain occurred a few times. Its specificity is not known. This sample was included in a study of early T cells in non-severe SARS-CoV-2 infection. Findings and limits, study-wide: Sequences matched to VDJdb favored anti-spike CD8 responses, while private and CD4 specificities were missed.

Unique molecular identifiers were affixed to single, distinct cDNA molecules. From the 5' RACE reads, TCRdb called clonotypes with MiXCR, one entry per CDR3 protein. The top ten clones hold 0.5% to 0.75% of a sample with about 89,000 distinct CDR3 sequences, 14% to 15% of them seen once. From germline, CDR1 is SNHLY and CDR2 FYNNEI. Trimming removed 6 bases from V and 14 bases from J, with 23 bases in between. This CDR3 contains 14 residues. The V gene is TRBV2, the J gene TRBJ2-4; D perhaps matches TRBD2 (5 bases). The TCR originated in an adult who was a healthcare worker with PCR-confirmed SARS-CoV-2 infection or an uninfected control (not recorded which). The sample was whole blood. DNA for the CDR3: TGTGCCAGCAGACCCGACGGGAAACTAATCCCTAAGTACTTC. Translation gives CASRPDGKLIPKYF.